One T cell receptor beta chain is described in this entry. Its antigen remains unidentified. Per-nucleotide qualities are absent, and no much larger clonotype sits a single base away. This record comes from a study of cytomegalovirus exposure and HLA in healthy donors (dated 2017 in TCRdb). Broadly, across the study: An earlier analysis of a few hundred of the donors reported approximately 280 Gb of sequence data and some 110 million unique TCR beta sequences obtained from about 179 million T cells. Roughly 300 gigabases of sequencing data and tens of millions of unique TCR sequences were included in an early release covering around 650 HLA-typed donors. The genetic ancestry cluster associated with self-reported Caucasian donors included around 76% of the 300 to 450 genotyped donors. The study aimed to test whether cataloging public T cell receptors could reveal signatures of past pathogen exposure. The T cell repertoires of 666 subjects were profiled by immunosequencing and related to cytomegalovirus serostatus. In addition to the first cohort of roughly 700 subjects, a separate validation cohort of approximately 130 different subjects was used. To predict cytomegalovirus infection status, the study combined high-throughput TCR immunosequencing, statistical association of individual TCRs with disease status, and machine learning. To study patterns of TCR occurrence, a later analysis re-analyzed previously published TCR beta repertoires from 666 donors and added high-resolution HLA genotyping. The later analysis used no new phenotypic data to find candidate immune exposures, relying instead on TCR beta sequences and their occurrence across donors. In an earlier analysis of roughly 540 of the donors, high-throughput TCR beta sequencing was used to judge whether each TCR beta V gene segment behaved as functional or pseudogenic. Donor age, sex, ethnicity and CMV serostatus were collected together with the repertoire data. In a later genetic analysis, genome-wide SNP genotypes for about 65% of the roughly 670 donors were used, and that subset was treated as a discovery cohort. All discovery cohort repertoires had been generated on a single sequencing platform. HLA typing included class I and class II loci at four-digit resolution. The number of donors typed differed by locus, with roughly 620-630 for A, B, C, DRB1 and DQB1, roughly 520 for DQA1, approximately 580 for DPA1, and around 460 for DPB1. About five DR-DQ haplotypes were handled as single units for association and clustering because linkage in the cohort was strong. Among some 400 genotyped donors of the cohort, an average of around 250,000 unique TCR beta nucleotide sequences was sequenced per donor, of which 15% to 20% were non-productive.

Germline trimming amounts to 10 bases on V and 7 bases on J, with 5 as the count of junction bases outside the gene matches. CDR1 and CDR2 (MNHNS, SASEGT) derive from the germline V gene. The CDR3 contains 13 residues, cysteine and phenylalanine counted. CDR3 DNA only is kept here, 39 bases in frame from base 1. The cohort comprised 666 healthy bone marrow donors. At the time of sampling, all cohort members were nominally healthy, though unrecorded immune exposures were likely present. The donor tested CMV seronegative, placing the donor among the 350 to 400 seronegative members of the cohort. Each donor provided a peripheral blood sample, and peripheral blood mononuclear cells were used for TCR beta sequencing. Genomic DNA extraction from the blood cell samples was performed with the Qiagen DNeasy Blood Extraction Kit. The receptor library was made with the immunoSEQ multiplex PCR assay. For the multiplex PCR, a mixture combining 60 forward primers for TCR Vbeta segments and 13 reverse primers for TCR Jbeta segments was used. The CDR3 region of rearranged TCR beta genes was amplified from genomic DNA with a multiplex PCR assay. Amplified TCR beta libraries were sequenced as 87-base-pair reads on the Illumina HiSeq System. Turning to the authors' computational methods: Across the 500 to 750 repertoires, a later analysis counted roughly 84 million unique TCR beta chains, about 10 million of which were shared by at least two donors. Raw reads were error-corrected and collapsed into unique sequences with a nearest-neighbor algorithm that merged closely related sequences to remove PCR and sequencing errors. To assign V, D and J gene segments, CDR3 sequences were aligned to IMGT reference sequences. For a sequence to be retained, a match of at least six nucleotides to both a V gene segment and a J gene segment was required. A rearrangement counted as productive if the CDR3 had no stop codons and remained in frame with V and J, and every other rearrangement counted as non-productive. CDR3 was defined by IMGT convention, running from the second conserved V-encoded cysteine to the conserved J-encoded phenylalanine. The earlier analysis of 587 of the donors excluded sequences that lacked an unambiguous match to a single V gene segment. In an earlier analysis of approximately 560 of the donors, a V segment was called functional when productive rearrangements were above 56.7%, and segregating when the standard deviation between donors exceeded 5%. A statistical classification framework was developed to diagnose cytomegalovirus status using the catalog of TCR beta chain sequences. In a later analysis, V and J genes were assigned by comparing TCR nucleotide sequences against IMGT/GENE-DB human TR gene sequences. A later analysis assigned CDR3 sequences and most-parsimonious VDJ recombination scenarios with the TCRdist pipeline. A later analysis defined each TCR beta chain by its CDR3 amino acid sequence plus V-gene family, and excluded reads lacking a unique V-gene family. To address suspected cross-contamination and a sequencing artifact, a later analysis removed 550 to 750 highly shared, low-generation-probability nucleotide sequences. A later analysis calculated a clonal expansion index for each public chain from normalized within-repertoire ranks of inferred template counts. In a later analysis, generation probabilities were computed using a VDJ recombination model fitted to out-of-frame rearrangements, and the results were checked against IGoR. Hypergeometric tests were used in a later analysis to score TCR-TCR, TCR-HLA and TCR-CMV co-occurrence, with a repertoire-size bias correction applied to the TCR pairs. A later analysis estimated false discovery rates by permuting HLA or CMV assignments 20 times. In a later analysis, co-occurring TCRs were grouped with DBSCAN, and TCRdist sequence similarity was added when clustering was performed within HLA-allele-positive subsets. Repertoires with fewer than 30,000 or more than 120,000 public chains, plus five repertoires with anomalous nucleotide sharing, were excluded from co-occurrence clustering. The clones in this table, taken by TCRdb from immuneACCESS, are in-frame only. Not every clone is retained; where verified, under half of the shortfall comes from an unresolved V gene, and the cause of the rest is unknown. The DNA was the basis for D and trimming; V, J and clone size are from that table. In all, the sample holds a few hundred thousand clones, and about 82% of those were seen once. 2.9% of the sample comes from the top ten.

Beyond this particular receptor, the publication reports: It was suggested by the authors that the approach could potentially be generalized to other disease states and immunological phenotypes. When HLA alleles, especially DR and DQ, strongly co-occurred, TCR associations were difficult to assign to individual alleles. In a later analysis, HLA-associated TCR beta chains showed more clonal expansion and lower generation probabilities than non-associated chains that were equally common. Most CMV-associated TCR beta chains appeared to be HLA-restricted in a later analysis, and the HLA associations seemed to be driven largely by CMV exposure. In a later analysis, some 18,000 TCR beta sequences were associated with specific HLA alleles at a false discovery rate of 0.05. Because counts were too low, about 18 rarely observed V segments, including chromosome 9 orphons, were excluded from the earlier analysis of a few hundred of the donors. A further reported finding was that TCR beta sequences accurately predicted the HLA-A and HLA-B alleles for most subjects in the first cohort. Some IMGT-functional V segments, including TRBV6-2 and TRBV6-3, could not be distinguished by the 87-base-pair reads and were therefore excluded. Sequencing depth was assumed to be roughly uniform across donors in the presence/absence analyses, though that assumption may not hold. Linkage disequilibrium might explain the correlated functional status among segregating V segments, but an unknown experimental factor could not be excluded. Most TCR sequences were seen in very few donors, while some public TCRs were found in many individuals. Because HLA typing was unavailable for some donors at each locus, only the typed subset was used in association tests. This cohort had only TCR beta chains sequenced, and the lack of alpha or paired-chain data limited which features could be detected. The only immune exposure information available for the cohort was CMV serostatus. The study listed over 150 TCR beta chains as associated with cytomegalovirus. A later genetic analysis associated a missense DCLRE1C variant with V-gene and J-gene trimming of TCR beta chains, and an independent cohort replicated the association. According to a later analysis, parvovirus B19, influenza, CMV and Epstein-Barr virus appeared linked to several top co-occurrence clusters. The classifier was reported to diagnose cytomegalovirus status with high specificity and sensitivity in both the original and validation cohorts. In an earlier analysis of some 540 of the donors, most TCR beta V segments appeared in productive rearrangements about 90% or about 30% of the time, broadly matching IMGT annotations. A later analysis found that TCR association rates varied across HLA loci, with DRB1 alleles showing the most associated TCRs and HLA-C alleles the fewest. A cluster of highly shared sequence variants was judged likely to represent a technical artifact of the sequencing pipeline. According to a later genetic analysis, donors in an Asian-associated ancestry cluster had fewer N-insertions in productive TCRs than the roughly 670-donor mean. Three of the identified cytomegalovirus-associated TCR beta chains were confirmed in vitro to be specific for cytomegalovirus antigens.

Material for sequencing was PBMCs. This clonotype was sampled from a young man in good health and CMV-seronegative. The rearrangement joined TRBV6-1 to TRBJ2-2, and 11 junction bases match TRBD1. The CDR3 amino acid sequence is: CATRTGGYGELFF. The DNA sequence reads TGTGCCACCCGGACAGGGGGCTACGGGGAGCTGTTTTTT.